This T cell receptor (beta chain) appears in the sequencing data of a study of T cells in Graves' hyperthyroidism and ophthalmopathy. Template material for amplifying TCR beta CDR3 regions consisted of RNA transcripts. The TCR CDR3 was amplified in a first-round RT-PCR using the HTBI primer set. A single record per CDR3 protein comes from TCRdb applying MiXCR to the multiplex PCR reads. This sample has about 700,000 distinct CDR3 sequences; 40% to 55% occur once, and the top ten carry 7% to 7.5%. This clonotype was detected many times. CDR1 SGHTA and CDR2 FQGNSA come from the germline V gene. The V and J ends lost 1 base and 3 bases respectively, with 12 bases between them. This CDR3 comprises 15 residues.

The sequence came from an adult man with Graves' disease, either hyperthyroidism or ophthalmopathy (not recorded which). The V gene is TRBV7-2, the J gene TRBJ1-1, with D possibly TRBD1 on 5 matching bases. The sample comprised peripheral blood or thyroid tissue (not recorded which). The CDR3 reads CASSLDGGVHTEAFF. Written as DNA, the CDR3 is TGTGCCAGCAGCTTAGACGGAGGGGTTCACACTGAAGCTTTCTTT.